This T cell receptor beta chain is drawn from a study of blood T cell repertoires in COVID-19. Study context: Collection of acute and convalescent COVID-19 samples took place in the United States, Italy and Spain. PBMCs, B-cell-depleted T cells, or T cells were the source of the cDNA or gDNA that made up the material.

Participant ages covered about 18 to 95 years across 24 US areas. Participant reports of clinical history set cohort assignment. The method was immunoSEQ multiplex PCR; TCRdb's version includes in-frame clones alone and lacks a portion of them. The sample carries roughly 260,000 clones, roughly 86% recorded once. There are a few counts of this clone. This CDR3 is built from 15 residues. Between the trimmed V and J ends, which lost 4 bases and 0 bases, there was a span of 14 bases. The germline V gene encodes CDR1 SGDLS and CDR2 YYNGEE. This TCR was sampled from a woman under 40 with acute COVID-19. The rearrangement uses TRBV9 and TRBJ2-7; a possible D gene is TRBD2 (6 bases). Sequences were obtained from PBMCs or T cells enriched from blood (not recorded which). The CDR3 DNA follows: TGTGCCAGCAGCCTGAACATCGGGAGCTCCTACGAGCAGTACTTC. Encoded protein: CASSLNIGSSYEQYF.